This is a list of T cell receptor beta chains from one sample in a study of cytomegalovirus exposure and HLA in healthy donors. Only in-frame clones appear in the TCRdb table, and some are missing; sequencing was by immunoSEQ multiplex PCR. The sample yields around 39,000 clones, around three quarters seen once. Sequenced sample: PBMCs. These receptors all stem from a man aged 25-45 years in good health and CMV-seronegative. Both conserved end residues are part of each CDR3. The D gene is left open where the match is weak. Clone size is stated in some rows and not others, as once, few, many or a class when expanded.

clone_size j_call v_call d_call cdr3_nt cdr3_aa
- TRBJ2-1 TRBV6-5 TRBD2 TGTGCCAGCAGTTACGGGACTAGCGGGAGGAATGAGCAGTTCTTC CASSYGTSGRNEQFF
- TRBJ2-1 TRBV9 TRBD2 TGTGCCAGCAGCACTAGCGGGAGATCCTACAATGAGCAGTTCTTC CASSTSGRSYNEQFF
- TRBJ1-1 TRBV29-1 - TGCAGCGGATTGGAGGGAGGCGTGTTAACTGAAGCTTTCTTT CSGLEGGVLTEAFF
- TRBJ2-6 TRBV4-3 - TGCGCCAGCAGCCAAGGACAGGAAAACTCTGGGGCCAACGTCCTGACTTTC CASSQGQENSGANVLTF
- TRBJ2-7 TRBV9 - TGTGCCAGCAGCGTCCACAGGGCCCCTGACGAGCAGTACTTC CASSVHRAPDEQYF
once TRBJ2-3 TRBV10-1 - TGCGCCAGCAGTGAAGTCAGACAAGGCCCAGATACGCAGTATTTT CASSEVRQGPDTQYF
few TRBJ2-5 TRBV5-1 TRBD2 TGCGCCAGCAGCTTGGAGCTAGCGGGAGTTGAGACCCAGTACTTC CASSLELAGVETQYF
- TRBJ2-2 TRBV29-1 TRBD2 TGCAGCGTTGAAGGACTAGCGGGAGCCCCCGGGGAGCTGTTTTTT CSVEGLAGAPGELFF
- TRBJ2-2 TRBV10-2 - TGCGCCAGCAGTGAAACCGGGGCGAACACCGGGGAGCTGTTTTTT CASSETGANTGELFF
few TRBJ2-7 TRBV19 TRBD2 TGTGCCAGTAGTATACAAGCGGGAGGGAGGTACGAGCAGTACTTC CASSIQAGGRYEQYF
- TRBJ1-4 TRBV5-6 - TGTGCCAGCAGCTTGACCGGGAATGAAAAACTGTTTTTT CASSLTGNEKLFF
- TRBJ2-2 TRBV29-1 TRBD2 TGCAGCGTTGCTGCGACTAGCGGCTCGGGCGGGGAGCTGTTTTTT CSVAATSGSGGELFF
few TRBJ2-7 TRBV5-1 - TGCGCCAGCAGCCCAAAGTCTGACATTTACGAGCAGTACTTC CASSPKSDIYEQYF
- TRBJ2-3 TRBV5-4 TRBD2 TGTGCCAGCAGCTTGGTAGCGGGAGGGCTGACAGATACGCAGTATTTT CASSLVAGGLTDTQYF
- TRBJ2-3 TRBV7-2 - TGTGCCAGCAGCTTCCGTATCGGGAGAGGCACAGATACGCAGTATTTT CASSFRIGRGTDTQYF
- TRBJ1-1 TRBV19 TRBD1 TGTGCCAGTAGTACCCGGACAGGGGGGAACACTGAAGCTTTCTTT CASSTRTGGNTEAFF
- TRBJ2-1 TRBV18 TRBD2 TGTGCCAGCTCACCTAAGACTAGCGGTAACAATGAGCAGTTCTTC CASSPKTSGNNEQFF
medium-sized TRBJ2-7 TRBV11-3 TRBD1 TGTGCCAGCAGCTCCCGGACAGGCGAGCAGTACTTC CASSSRTGEQYF
- TRBJ2-1 TRBV4-2 - TGTGCCAGCAGCCAAGAACCCCGGGACTCTTACAATGAGCAGTTCTTC CASSQEPRDSYNEQFF
few TRBJ1-1 TRBV19 - TGTGCCAGTAGTCCACCCGGGACATCCACCACTGAAGCTTTCTTT CASSPPGTSTTEAFF
few TRBJ2-7 TRBV7-2 - TGTGCCAGCAGCCCGGGTTGGGGCGGCGAGCAGTACTTC CASSPGWGGEQYF
- TRBJ2-1 TRBV19 - TGTGCCAGTAGTATCAGGGGGGTCCCCAATGAGCAGTTCTTC CASSIRGVPNEQFF
- TRBJ2-7 TRBV27 - TGTGCCAGCTCGCGGCGGAACTCCTACGAGCAGTACTTC CASSRRNSYEQYF
- TRBJ1-1 TRBV10-2 - TGCGCCAGCAGTGAGTCTCAGGGGCTCACTGAAGCTTTCTTT CASSESQGLTEAFF
- TRBJ2-1 TRBV9 TRBD2 TGTGCCAGCCAAAGCGGGACCCCCTCGGGTGAGCAGTTCTTC CASQSGTPSGEQFF
- TRBJ2-5 TRBV18 TRBD2 TGTGCCAGCGGACTAGCGGGAGGGGCTGAGACCCAGTACTTC CASGLAGGAETQYF
- TRBJ2-7 TRBV7-6 - TGTGCCAGCAGCCCACTCGACACCGACTACGAGCAGTACTTC CASSPLDTDYEQYF
- TRBJ2-7 TRBV6-1 TRBD2 TGTGCCAGCAGTGAAGACTTTTTCGGCGGGGGCTACGAGCAGTACTTC CASSEDFFGGGYEQYF
few TRBJ2-1 TRBV4-3 - TGCGCCAGCAGCCAAGCCTCGCCTAGCCTTGAGCAGTTCTTC CASSQASPSLEQFF
- TRBJ2-3 TRBV7-2 TRBD1 TGTGCCAGCAGCTTATATGGACAGGAGTCCACAGATACGCAGTATTTT CASSLYGQESTDTQYF
- TRBJ1-5 TRBV18 TRBD1 TGTGCCAGCAGGGACAGAGATAGCAATCAGCCCCAGCATTTT CASRDRDSNQPQHF